What follows describes a single TCR beta chain. Antigen specificity is unknown. Time point in this sample: patch test 3, about 24 weeks after DPC sensitization. Sample treatment: therapeutic diphenylcyclopropenone sensitization with weekly scalp DPC. Germline CDR1 MNHEY, CDR2 SVGEGT. The CDR3 runs 14 residues. The V segment lost 0 bases and the J segment 4 bases; nucleotides outside the gene matches: 0. Using its own MiXCR run on the RACE reads, TCRdb lists one record per CDR3 protein. The table has over 100,000 distinct CDR3 sequences, roughly 12% seen once. This sample is part of a study of human T cells and chemical hapten exposure. Study observations and caveats: The study found expanded TCRs formed significantly more large CDR3 similarity clusters than controls.

The clonotype comes from a woman between 50 and 59 years old with alopecia areata. Some clones in this sample may be carry-over from other donors' samples. This chain joins TRBV6-2 or TRBV6-3 and TRBJ2-1; 7 bases are shared with TRBD2. The sequences come from whole blood, collected in connection with sensitization to the hapten diphenylcyclopropenone (DPC). The CDR3 DNA reads as TGTGCCAGCAGTTACTCGGGACTATACAATGAGCAGTTCTTC. This sequence encodes CASSYSGLYNEQFF.